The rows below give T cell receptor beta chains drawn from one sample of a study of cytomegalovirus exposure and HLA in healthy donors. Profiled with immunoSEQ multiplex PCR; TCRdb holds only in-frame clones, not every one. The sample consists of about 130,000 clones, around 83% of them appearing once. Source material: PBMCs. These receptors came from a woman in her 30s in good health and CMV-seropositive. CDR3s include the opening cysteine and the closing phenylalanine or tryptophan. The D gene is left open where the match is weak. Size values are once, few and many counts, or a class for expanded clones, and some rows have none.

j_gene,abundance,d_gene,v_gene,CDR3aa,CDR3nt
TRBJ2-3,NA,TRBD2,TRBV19,CASSMAGKGRGKTDTQYF,TGTGCCAGTAGTATGGCTGGGAAAGGGAGGGGAAAAACAGATACGCAGTATTTT
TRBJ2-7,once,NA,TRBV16,CASSHPWEEEQYF,TGTGCCAGCAGCCACCCTTGGGAGGAGGAGCAGTACTTC
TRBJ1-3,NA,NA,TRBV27,CASSYNRGNTIYF,TGTGCCAGCAGTTATAACAGGGGAAACACCATATATTTT
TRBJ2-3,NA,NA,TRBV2,CASSPSTDTQYF,TGTGCCAGTAGCCCTAGCACAGATACGCAGTATTTT
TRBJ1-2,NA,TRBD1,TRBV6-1,CASSPNRGGYTF,TGTGCCAGCAGCCCCAACAGGGGTGGCTACACCTTC
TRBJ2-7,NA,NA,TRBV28,CASSWGHRYEQYF,TGTGCCAGCAGTTGGGGACATCGCTACGAGCAGTACTTC
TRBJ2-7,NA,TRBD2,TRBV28,CASSLLSGSYEQYF,TGTGCCAGCAGTTTACTTAGCGGGAGCTACGAGCAGTACTTC
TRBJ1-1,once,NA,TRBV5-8,CASSSHPGCEAFF,TGTGCCAGCAGCTCCCATCCAGGGTGTGAAGCTTTCTTT
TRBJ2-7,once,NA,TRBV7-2,CASSLRYSYEQYF,TGTGCCAGCAGCTTACGGTATTCCTACGAGCAGTACTTC
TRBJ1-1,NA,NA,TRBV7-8,CASSLEQGESPTEAFF,TGTGCCAGCAGCTTAGAACAGGGCGAAAGCCCCACTGAAGCTTTCTTT
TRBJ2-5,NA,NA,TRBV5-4,CASSSGLVQGETQYF,TGTGCCAGTTCCTCTGGACTAGTGCAGGGGGAGACCCAGTACTTC
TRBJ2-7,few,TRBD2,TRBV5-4,CASSLSAGSTYEQYF,TGTGCCAGCAGCTTGTCAGCGGGGAGCACCTACGAGCAGTACTTC
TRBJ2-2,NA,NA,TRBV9,CASSVGDKTGELFF,TGTGCCAGCAGCGTAGGAGACAAGACCGGGGAGCTGTTTTTT
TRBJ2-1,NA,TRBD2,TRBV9,CASSSLAGVAEQFF,TGTGCCAGCAGTAGTCTAGCGGGAGTAGCTGAGCAGTTCTTC
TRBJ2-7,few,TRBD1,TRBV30,CAWSAGTGVLEQYF,TGTGCCTGGAGTGCCGGGACAGGGGTCCTCGAGCAGTACTTC
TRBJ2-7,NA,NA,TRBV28,CASSLSGPTYEQYF,TGTGCCAGCAGCCTCAGCGGGCCCACCTACGAGCAGTACTTC
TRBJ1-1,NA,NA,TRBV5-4,CASSLGGGTEAFF,TGTGCCAGCAGCTTGGGAGGAGGTACTGAAGCTTTCTTT
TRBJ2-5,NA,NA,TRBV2,CASSGVETQYF,TGTGCCAGCAGCGGGGTAGAGACCCAGTACTTC
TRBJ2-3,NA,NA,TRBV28,CASRERVTDTQYF,TGTGCCAGCAGGGAGAGGGTTACAGATACGCAGTATTTT
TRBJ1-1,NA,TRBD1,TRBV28,CASSLGQVNTEAFF,TGTGCCAGCAGTTTGGGACAGGTGAACACTGAAGCTTTCTTT
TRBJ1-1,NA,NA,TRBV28,CASREGVSTEAFF,TGTGCCAGCAGGGAAGGGGTGAGCACTGAAGCTTTCTTT
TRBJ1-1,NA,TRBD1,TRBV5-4,CASSFTGGVDTEAFF,TGTGCCAGCAGCTTCACAGGGGGGGTCGACACTGAAGCTTTCTTT
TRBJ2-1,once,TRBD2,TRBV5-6,CASSPTSGGAESYNEQFF,TGTGCCAGCAGCCCTACTAGCGGGGGGGCCGAGTCCTACAATGAGCAGTTCTTC
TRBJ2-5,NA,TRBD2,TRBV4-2,CASSQVASGETQYF,TGTGCCAGCAGCCAAGTGGCTAGCGGAGAGACCCAGTACTTC
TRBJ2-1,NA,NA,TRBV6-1,CASSEVWTAYNEQFF,TGTGCCAGCAGTGAAGTATGGACAGCTTACAATGAGCAGTTCTTC
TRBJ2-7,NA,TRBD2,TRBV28,CASSFNRGAYEQYF,TGTGCCAGCAGTTTTAACCGGGGGGCCTACGAGCAGTACTTC
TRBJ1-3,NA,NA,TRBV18,CASSPNTGDLSGNTIYF,TGTGCCAGCTCACCAAATACAGGTGATCTCTCTGGAAACACCATATATTTT
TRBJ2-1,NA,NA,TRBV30,CAWSVNRYNEQFF,TGTGCCTGGAGTGTAAACAGGTACAATGAGCAGTTCTTC
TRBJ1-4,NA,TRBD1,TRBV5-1,CASKPLGTANEKLFF,TGCGCCAGCAAGCCCCTCGGGACAGCTAATGAAAAACTGTTTTTT
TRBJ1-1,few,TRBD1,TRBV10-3,CAISDRPGSEAFF,TGTGCCATCTCGGACAGGCCTGGGTCTGAAGCTTTCTTT
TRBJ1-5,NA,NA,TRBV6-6,CASSLGGGSQPQHF,TGTGCCAGCAGCCTCGGGGGGGGGAGTCAGCCCCAGCATTTT
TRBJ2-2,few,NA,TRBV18,CASSPPGAGELFF,TGTGCCAGCTCACCCCCCGGGGCCGGGGAGCTGTTTTTT
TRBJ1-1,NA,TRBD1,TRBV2,CASRGQGNTEAFF,TGTGCCAGCAGGGGACAGGGGAACACTGAAGCTTTCTTT
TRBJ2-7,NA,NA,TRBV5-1,CASSPYSGEQYF,TGCGCCAGCAGCCCTTATAGCGGCGAGCAGTACTTC
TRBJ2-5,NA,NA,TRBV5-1,CASSTGLPGETQYF,TGCGCCAGCAGCACCGGACTTCCCGGGGAGACCCAGTACTTC
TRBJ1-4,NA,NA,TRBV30,CAWSVGALNEKLFF,TGTGCCTGGAGTGTGGGGGCGCTTAATGAAAAACTGTTTTTT
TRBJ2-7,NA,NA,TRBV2,CASSSQGYEQYF,TGTGCCAGCAGCTCACAGGGCTACGAGCAGTACTTC
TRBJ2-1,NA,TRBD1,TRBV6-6,CASSTDRGKSYNEQFF,TGTGCCAGCAGTACGGACAGGGGGAAATCCTACAATGAGCAGTTCTTC